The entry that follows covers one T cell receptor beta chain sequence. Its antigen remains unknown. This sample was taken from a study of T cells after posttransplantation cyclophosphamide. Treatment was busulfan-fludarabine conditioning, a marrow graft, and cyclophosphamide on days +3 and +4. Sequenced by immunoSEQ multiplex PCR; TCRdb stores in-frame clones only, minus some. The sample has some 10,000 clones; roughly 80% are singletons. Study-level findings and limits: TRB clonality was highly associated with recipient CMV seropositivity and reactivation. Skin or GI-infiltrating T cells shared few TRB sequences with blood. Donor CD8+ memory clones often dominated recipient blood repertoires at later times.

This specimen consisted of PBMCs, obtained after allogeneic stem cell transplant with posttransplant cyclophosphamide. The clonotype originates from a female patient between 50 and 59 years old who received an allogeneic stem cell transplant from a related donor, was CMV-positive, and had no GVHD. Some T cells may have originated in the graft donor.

This chain's CDR3 is CASSPPTGGNTEAFF. The DNA of the CDR3 is TGTGCCAGCAGCCCCCCCACCGGGGGAAACACTGAAGCTTTCTTT. The rearrangement links TRBV9 to TRBJ1-1; possible D gene TRBD1, 5 bases. Germline V CDR1 and CDR2: SGDLS, YYNGEE. The V gene lost 4 bases and the J gene lost 2 bases, with 15 bases spanning the gap. This CDR3 comprises 15 residues. The full variable domain, with the rest looked up from reference TRBV9 and TRBJ1-1, is DSGVTQTPKHLITATGQRVTLRCSPRSGDLSVYWYQQSLDQGLQFLIQYYNGEERAKGNILERFSAQQFPDLHSELNLSSLELGDSALYFCASSPPTGGNTEAFFGQGTRLTVV.